These 27 T cell receptor beta chains share one sample of origin, sequenced in a study of memory CD4+ T cells and cytomegalovirus serostatus. TCRdb's table, derived via immunoSEQ multiplex PCR, lists solely in-frame clones and lacks some. Of 50,000 to 60,000 clones in the sample, about 80% were seen once. The sort gate was single viable CD3+CD4+CD8-CD45RO+ cells for memory CD4+ T cells. Sequencing was performed on memory CD4+ T cells from blood. The receptors come from an adult in good health and CMV-seropositive.

This clone was counted once. The chain links TRBV6-4 to TRBJ2-1, with TRBD1 matching over 9 bases. This CDR3 spans 16 amino acids. Trimming took 5 bases from V and 7 from J; bases not matched to a gene: 12. The germline gives CDR1 MRHNA, CDR2 SNTAGT. The CDR3: CASSCPRDRERNEQFF. In nucleotides, the CDR3 is TGTGCCAGCAGTTGCCCCCGGGACAGGGAGAGGAATGAGCAGTTCTTC.

The chain carries TRBV5-4 and TRBJ2-3; possible D gene TRBD2, 5 bases. V lost 0 bases to trimming and J lost 4 bases, with 12 bases between them. CDR1 SGHNT and CDR2 YYREEE come from the germline V gene (reference sequence). The CDR3 extends over 15 amino acids. The CDR3 coding sequence is TGTGCCAGCAGCTTGGTATCGGGGTCTTCAGATACGCAGTATTTT. It translates to CASSLVSGSSDTQYF.

This clone was recorded a few times. This chain joins TRBV18 and TRBJ1-5; 8 positions agree with TRBD1. CDR1 KGHSH and CDR2 LQKENI come from the germline V gene. This CDR3 has 18 amino acids. J lost 0 bases, V lost 2 bases, and 9 bases had no gene match. The CDR3 protein is CASSPSSTGGYSNQPQHF. The CDR3, as DNA: TGTGCCAGCTCACCAAGTTCCACAGGGGGGTATAGCAATCAGCCCCAGCATTTT.

There are a few counts of this clone. This CDR3 reads CASRPEGLAGKFTDTQYF. For the CDR3, the DNA is TGTGCCAGCAGGCCGGAGGGACTAGCGGGAAAATTCACAGATACGCAGTATTTT. V and J are TRBV11-2 and TRBJ2-3, with TRBD2 matching over 13 bases. Trimming at V came to 6 bases and at J to 2 bases, leaving 11 bases not matched to a gene. The CDR3 spans 18 residues. CDR1 and CDR2 from the germline V gene are SGHAT and FQNNGV.

The gene calls are TRBV6-1 and TRBJ1-3, with no clear D. V gave up 0 bases and J gave up 4 bases, with 7 bases separating them. The CDR3 spans 14 residues. Germline V gives CDR1 MNHNS, CDR2 SASEGT. CDR3 sequence reads: CASSEAMWGNTIYF. CDR3 sequence (DNA): TGTGCCAGCAGTGAAGCGATGTGGGGAAACACCATATATTTT.

Only a few counts were recorded for this clone. The V call is TRBV29-1, the J call TRBJ1-2; a possible D gene is TRBD1 (5 bases). The CDR3 sequence is 14 residues long. Between the trimmed V and J ends, which lost 4 bases and 6 bases, there was a span of 18 bases. CDR1 SQVTM and CDR2 ANQGSEA come from the germline V gene. The CDR3 loop is CSVAAGSGRNGYTF. The CDR3 DNA reads TGCAGCGTTGCCGCAGGGTCGGGGCGGAATGGCTACACCTTC.

J is TRBJ1-1 and V is TRBV2; D is unresolved. Germline V lookup: CDR1 SNHLY, CDR2 FYNNEI. V was clipped by 7 bases and J by 0 bases, with 15 bases between them. CDR3 length: 15 amino acids. DNA of the CDR3: TGTGCCAGCATCCTTGGCCAGGCGGTGAACACTGAAGCTTTCTTT. Residues: CASILGQAVNTEAFF.

This chain joins TRBV2 and TRBJ2-1, with 8 bases fitting TRBD1. The trim removed 3 bases at V and 2 bases at J, leaving 3 bases unmatched. Per the germline V gene, CDR1 is SNHLY and CDR2 is FYNNEI. The CDR3 consists of 15 residues. The CDR3 bases are TGTGCCAGCAGTGAGGTACAGGGGGCCTACAATGAGCAGTTCTTC. This gives the protein CASSEVQGAYNEQFF. Supplemented by reference TRBV2 and TRBJ2-1, the full variable domain reads EPEVTQTPSHQVTQMGQEVILRCVPISNHLYFYWYRQILGQKVEFLVSFYNNEISEKSEIFDDQFSVERPDGSNFTLKIRSTKLEDSAMYFCASSEVQGAYNEQFFGPGTRLTVL.

The rearrangement uses TRBV5-6 and TRBJ1-1; D gene unclear. The germline V gene encodes CDR1 SGHDT and CDR2 YYEEEE. This CDR3 is built from 15 residues. V shed 3 bases and J shed 6 bases, with 18 bases lying between them. CDR3 protein: CASSSAGPAGAEAFF. CDR3 in DNA: TGTGCCAGCAGCTCCGCGGGCCCGGCGGGCGCTGAAGCTTTCTTT.

V is TRBV6-5 and J is TRBJ2-7; D is possibly TRBD1 (5 bases). Germline V lookup: CDR1 MNHEY, CDR2 SVGAGI. The CDR3 is made up of 14 amino acids. V was cut by 2 bases and J by 4 bases, with 12 bases left in between. The CDR3 nucleotides are TGTGCCAGCAGTTACCCAGGGCGCCAATACGAGCAGTACTTC. Its protein product is CASSYPGRQYEQYF.

The chain has TRBV15 and TRBJ2-2, with TRBD1 identical over 9 bases. V lost 3 bases and J lost 3; bases outside the gene matches: 2. Germline CDR1 reads LNHNV; CDR2 reads YYDKDF (reference sequence). The CDR3 contains 15 residues. The CDR3 nucleotides read TGTGCCACCAGCAGGGACAGGGGATACACCGGGGAGCTGTTTTTT. This codes for CATSRDRGYTGELFF.

The V call is TRBV4-1, the J call TRBJ2-2; D not resolved. The V end lost 0 bases, the J end lost 6 bases, and 8 bases lay between the germline ends. The CDR3 has 14 amino acids. Germline V gene data show CDR1 as MGHRA and CDR2 as YSYEKL. In DNA, the CDR3 is TGCGCCAGCAGCCAAGATAAGGTTCCCGGGGAGCTGTTTTTT. It encodes CASSQDKVPGELFF.

This CDR3 is CASSRWMRQSEKLFF. CDR3 nucleotide sequence: TGTGCCAGCAGCCGTTGGATGCGCCAAAGTGAAAAACTGTTTTTT. The chain uses TRBV5-6 and TRBJ1-4; D ambiguous. V shed 4 bases and J shed 7 bases, with 17 bases lying between them. The CDR3 is 15 amino acids. Germline loops: CDR1 SGHDT, CDR2 YYEEEE.

The chain is built from TRBV2 and TRBJ2-3; 9 bases match TRBD1. The length of the CDR3 is 15 residues. Germline CDR1 and CDR2: SNHLY and FYNNEI. J lost 1 base, V lost 5 bases, and 4 bases had no gene match. Here the CDR3 reads CASSFRTGGTDTQYF. The CDR3 region has the DNA TGTGCCAGCAGTTTTAGGACAGGGGGCACAGATACGCAGTATTTT.

This chain joins TRBV5-6 and TRBJ1-6; no clear D gene. There are 14 residues in the CDR3. The V end was cut by 7 bases, the J end by 5 bases, with 13 bases between. The germline CDR1 and CDR2 sequences are SGHDT and YYEEEE. Here the CDR3 reads CASVRGRHNSPLHF. As DNA, the CDR3 is TGTGCCAGCGTTCGGGGTCGGCATAATTCACCCCTCCACTTT.

The chain is built from TRBV28 and TRBJ1-4; 7 nucleotides match TRBD1. The V gene's germline CDR1 is MDHEN and CDR2 SYDVKM. There are 15 residues in the CDR3. The trim removed 2 bases at V and 8 bases at J, leaving 8 bases unmatched. The CDR3 DNA is TGTGCCAGCAGTTTAGGGGCAGGGGGAGGCGAAAAACTGTTTTTT. It is translated as CASSLGAGGGEKLFF.

The V and J genes are TRBV30 and TRBJ2-4; 8 positions match TRBD1. Germline CDR1 reads GTSNPN; CDR2 reads SVGIG (reference sequence). The CDR3 spans 15 residues. Trimming cost V 3 bases and J 0 bases; bases outside gene matches: 4. The CDR3 sequence: CAWRDRDLAKNIQYF. As DNA, the CDR3 is TGTGCCTGGAGGGACAGGGATCTAGCCAAAAACATTCAGTACTTC.

The V and J genes are TRBV27 and TRBJ1-1; D is perhaps TRBD1 (6 bases). V lost 4 bases, J lost 4 bases, and 10 bases lay in between. In germline, CDR1 is MNHEY, CDR2 SMNVEV (reference sequence). This CDR3 has 13 residues. Written as DNA, the CDR3 is TGTGCCAGCAGTTCTCACAGGGCCACTGAAGCTTTCTTT. Encoded protein: CASSSHRATEAFF.

The chain links TRBV30 to TRBJ1-5; 11 bases match TRBD1. V gave up 2 bases and J gave up 6 bases; unmatched junction bases: 6. The V gene's germline CDR1 is GTSNPN and CDR2 SVGIG (reference sequence). This CDR3 spans 15 amino acids. This chain's CDR3 is CAWSRGQGGSQPQHF. The CDR3 region has the DNA TGTGCCTGGAGTCGGGGACAGGGGGGAAGTCAGCCCCAGCATTTT.

The chain recombines TRBV6-1 with TRBJ2-7; the D is unclear. The germline V gene encodes CDR1 MNHNS and CDR2 SASEGT. CDR3 length equals 11 residues. Deletions cut 6 bases from V and 3 bases from J, with 6 bases between. The CDR3 coding sequence is TGTGCCAGCAGGCAATTCTACGAGCAGTACTTC. This encodes CASRQFYEQYF.

This sequence joins TRBV7-2 and TRBJ1-2; 7 bases agree with TRBD1. The CDR3 is made up of 12 amino acids. In germline, CDR1 is SGHTA, CDR2 FQGNSA. V lost 5 bases to trimming and J lost 6 bases; unmatched junction nucleotides: 3. The DNA of the CDR3 is TGTGCCAGCAGCAAACAGGGGAATGGCTACACCTTC. Amino acids: CASSKQGNGYTF.

A single count supports this clone. V gene TRBV29-1 combines with J gene TRBJ1-6, with no clear D. The CDR3 extends over 14 amino acids. The germline V and J ends were trimmed by 5 bases and 1 base, with 9 bases remaining between them. The germline CDR1 and CDR2 sequences are SQVTM and ANQGSEA. The DNA of the CDR3 is TGCAGCGTTACAAGAAGGTCCTATAATTCACCCCTCCACTTT. Translating it yields CSVTRRSYNSPLHF. The full variable domain, with the rest looked up from reference TRBV29-1 and TRBJ1-6, is SAVISQKPSRDICQRGTSLTIQCQVDSQVTMMFWYRQQPGQSLTLIATANQGSEATYESGFVIDKFPISRPNLTFSTLTVSNMSPEDSSIYLCSVTRRSYNSPLHFGNGTRLTVT.

J is TRBJ2-2 and V is TRBV2; no definite D call. Trimming stripped 1 base from V and 7 bases from J, with 7 bases between. The CDR3 contains 13 residues. Germline loops: CDR1 SNHLY, CDR2 FYNNEI. In DNA, the CDR3 is TGTGCCAGCAGTGAAGTGGGAAGCGGGGAGCTGTTTTTT. This gives the protein CASSEVGSGELFF.

The V call is TRBV20-1, the J call TRBJ2-5; D unclear. Between the trimmed V and J ends, which lost 4 bases and 3 bases, there was a span of 6 bases. Germline V gene data show CDR1 as DFQATT and CDR2 as SNEGSKA (reference sequence). The CDR3 extends over 11 amino acids. CDR3 nucleotide sequence: TGCAGTGCTACCCGAGAAGAGACCCAGTACTTC. Its translation: CSATREETQYF.

The chain has TRBV18 and TRBJ2-7; D remains ambiguous. The CDR3 contains 14 residues. Germline V gene sequence: CDR1 KGHSH, CDR2 LQKENI. Trimming shortened V by 6 bases and J by 3 bases, and 15 bases separated the two germline ends. CDR3 nucleotide sequence: TGTGCCAGCTCTCAACTGGCATCCGACTACGAGCAGTACTTC. Translation: CASSQLASDYEQYF. Full variable domain (outside the CDR3, taken from reference TRBV18 and TRBJ2-7): NAGVMQNPRHLVRRRGQEARLRCSPMKGHSHVYWYRQLPEEGLKFMVYLQKENIIDESGMPKERFSAEFPKEGPSILRIQQVVRGDSAAYFCASSQLASDYEQYFGPGTRLTVT.

This clone turned up a few times. This rearrangement joins TRBV14 to TRBJ2-3; D is uncertain. CDR1 is SGHDN and CDR2 is FVKESK in the germline V gene. The CDR3 sequence is 15 residues long. V was pared by 2 bases and J by 2 bases, with 11 bases between. The CDR3 DNA reads as TGTGCCAGCAGCCAAAGGGCTCCTCTCACAGATACGCAGTATTTT. This translates into CASSQRAPLTDTQYF.

The chain carries TRBV9 and TRBJ2-7; TRBD1 agrees at 7 bases. Germline CDR1 SGDLS, CDR2 YYNGEE. The CDR3 loop spans 13 amino acids. The V and J ends lost 4 bases and 2 bases, in that order; junction bases with no gene match: 3. For the CDR3, the DNA is TGTGCCAGCAGCTCCCAGGGGGCCTACGAGCAGTACTTC. As protein: CASSSQGAYEQYF.